The 13 T cell receptor beta chains given below trace back to one sample, sequenced in a study of OX40 agonist ivuxolimab in advanced cancers. Sequencing used immunoSEQ multiplex PCR; TCRdb keeps in-frame clones, though not all of them. This sample has around 61,000 clones, with roughly 85% found just once. The specimen was CD4+ or CD8+ T cells sorted from blood, collected in a trial of the OX40 agonist ivuxolimab. The receptors come from an adult with an advanced solid tumor such as melanoma, head and neck, liver or kidney cancer.

The chain joins TRBV28 to TRBJ2-5; no clear D. CDR1 and CDR2 from the germline V gene are MDHEN and SYDVKM. The CDR3 runs to 14 residues. Trimming removed 2 bases from V and 4 bases from J, with 11 bases in between. CDR3 sequence (DNA): TGTGCCAGCAGTTTAGAGCCCTTGGCAGAGACCCAGTACTTC. Amino acids: CASSLEPLAETQYF.

The chain recombines TRBV2 with TRBJ2-7; 10 positions match TRBD2. V lost 6 bases and J lost 3; bases outside the gene matches: 8. Germline lookup yields CDR1 SNHLY and CDR2 FYNNEI. CDR3 length: 15 residues. CDR3 nucleotides: TGTGCCAGCAGACTAACTAGCGGGGCCCTCTACGAGCAGTACTTC. This translates into CASRLTSGALYEQYF. Full variable domain (remainder filled in from reference TRBV2 and TRBJ2-7): EPEVTQTPSHQVTQMGQEVILRCVPISNHLYFYWYRQILGQKVEFLVSFYNNEISEKSEIFDDQFSVERPDGSNFTLKIRSTKLEDSAMYFCASRLTSGALYEQYFGPGTRLTVT.

V is TRBV7-8 and J is TRBJ2-7, with 12 bases matching TRBD2. The length of the CDR3 is 15 residues. Germline values: CDR1 SGHVS, CDR2 FQNEAQ. V shed 5 bases, J shed 4 bases, and the junction held 6 bases outside the gene matches. The CDR3 loop reads CASSAPGLAGYEQYF. CDR3 DNA: TGTGCCAGCAGCGCACCGGGACTAGCGGGTTACGAGCAGTACTTC.

The V call is TRBV5-4, the J call TRBJ2-7, with 10 bases matching TRBD1. Germline V gene data show CDR1 as SGHNT and CDR2 as YYREEE (reference sequence). The trim removed 5 bases at V and 2 bases at J, leaving 7 bases unmatched. CDR3 length: 15 amino acids. CDR3 coding DNA: TGTGCCAGCAGTCCGGGACAGGGGCGGACCTACGAGCAGTACTTC. Protein: CASSPGQGRTYEQYF.

The chain joins TRBV29-1 to TRBJ2-7; 10 nucleotides match TRBD2. The V gene's germline CDR1 is SQVTM and CDR2 ANQGSEA. This CDR3 contains 13 residues. V lost 7 bases, J lost 3 bases, and 6 bases stayed unmatched. The CDR3 loop reads CSAEVAGGYEQYF. The CDR3 DNA is TGCAGCGCCGAGGTAGCGGGGGGCTACGAGCAGTACTTC.

This clone was found once. The rearrangement joins TRBV18 to TRBJ2-1; possibly TRBD2 for D (6 bases). The CDR3 length is 14 residues. V gave up 3 bases and J gave up 9 bases, with 15 bases separating them. CDR1 and CDR2 from the germline V gene are KGHSH and LQKENI. The DNA of the CDR3 is TGTGCCAGCTCACCGTTATCCGGGAGTAGTGAGCAGTTCTTC. It encodes CASSPLSGSSEQFF.

The V and J genes are TRBV18 and TRBJ2-1; 10 bases agree with TRBD2. With V trimmed by 4 bases and J by 8 bases, 11 bases remained unmatched. This CDR3 spans 16 amino acids. Per germline, CDR1 KGHSH and CDR2 LQKENI. The CDR3 DNA follows: TGTGCCAGCTCACTGACCCTAGCGGGAGTTTCGCATGAGCAGTTCTTC. Protein product: CASSLTLAGVSHEQFF.

J is TRBJ2-3 and V is TRBV9, with a possible D match to TRBD1 (6 bases). There are 14 residues in the CDR3. The V gene's germline CDR1 is SGDLS and CDR2 YYNGEE. V was cut by 0 bases and J by 6 bases, with 11 bases left in between. This CDR3 reads CASSVADSGDTQYF. CDR3 sequence (DNA): TGTGCCAGCAGCGTAGCGGACAGCGGCGATACGCAGTATTTT.

DNA for the CDR3: TGCAGCGTTTCACAGGGTGTTAGCTCCTACAATGAGCAGTTCTTC. It translates to CSVSQGVSSYNEQFF. The gene calls are TRBV29-1 and TRBJ2-1, with D possibly TRBD1 on 6 matching bases. This CDR3 contains 15 residues. Germline V lookup: CDR1 SQVTM, CDR2 ANQGSEA. The V and J ends lost 5 bases and 0 bases respectively, with 14 bases between them.

This rearrangement joins TRBV19 to TRBJ2-1; 7 bases agree with TRBD2. CDR3 length: 15 amino acids. Germline CDR1 reads LNHDA; CDR2 reads SQIVND (reference sequence). V gave up 7 bases and J gave up 12 bases; unmatched junction bases: 18. The CDR3 DNA is TGTGCCAGTACCCGACGAGGGCACCGGGAGGAGTTGCAGTTCTTC. Translating it yields CASTRRGHREELQFF.

This clone is medium-sized by share. This sequence joins TRBV7-2 and TRBJ2-7; no clear D gene. Trimming cost V 2 bases and J 4 bases, with 18 bases left between them. This CDR3 is built from 16 residues. Per the germline V gene, CDR1 is SGHTA and CDR2 is FQGNSA. The CDR3 protein is CASSLLGSVGAYEQYF. CDR3 coding DNA: TGTGCCAGCAGCTTACTGGGGTCCGTAGGAGCTTACGAGCAGTACTTC.

The chain employs TRBV21-1 and TRBJ2-5; TRBD1, the D gene given by the table, was not confirmed from the DNA. The assigned J gene may be wrong: the sequence end matches TRBJ2-7 better. TRBV21-1 is a pseudogene. There are 15 residues in the CDR3. In nucleotides, the CDR3 is TGTGCCAGCAGCCTGCCGGGACAGCCTCTGTACGAGCAGTACTTC. Translated, it gives CASSLPGQPLYEQYF.

The gene calls are TRBV19 and TRBJ2-5; 15 bases agree with TRBD2. The CDR3 spans 15 residues. The ends lost 5 bases at V and 5 bases at J; junction bases unmatched: 3. The germline gives CDR1 LNHDA, CDR2 SQIVND (reference sequence). The CDR3 loop reads CASSPGLAGGETQYF. Written as DNA, the CDR3 is TGTGCCAGTAGTCCTGGACTAGCGGGGGGGGAGACCCAGTACTTC.